Detailed here is one T cell receptor (beta chain). The data originate from a study of PD-1 blockade in classical Hodgkin lymphoma. Using immunoSEQ multiplex PCR, the repertoire was profiled, and TCRdb retains in-frame clones only, with some absent. This table holds some 41,000 clones, around 76% found once. Exposure to brentuximab vedotin varied, and each patient had relapsed following autologous stem cell transplantation. The germline CDR1 and CDR2 sequences are SGHTA and FQGNSA. The CDR3 is 11 amino acids. V lost 8 bases, J lost 7 bases, and 12 bases lay in between. The chain recombines TRBV7-2 with TRBJ2-7; D possibly corresponds to TRBD1 (5 bases). Source: peripheral blood mononuclear cells (PBMCs), taken before the second cycle of nivolumab. This receptor was taken from a human donor with classical Hodgkin lymphoma. In nucleotides, the CDR3 is TGTGCCAGCGCTGGGAAGGGGGAGCAGTACTTC. It yields the protein CASAGKGEQYF.